This T cell receptor (beta chain) was found in a study of shared clonotypes between healthy human individuals. Trimming removed 2 bases from V and 2 bases from J; junction bases left unmatched: 2. This CDR3 contains 14 residues. CDR1 SGHRS and CDR2 YFSETQ come from the germline V gene. The data were produced by immunoSEQ multiplex PCR, yet TCRdb's version contains in-frame clones alone and is incomplete. The data contain about a million clones, around three quarters of them singletons. This clonotype was obtained from a man aged 18 to 30 in good health. Some clones in this sample may be carry-over from other donors' samples. The sequenced sample consisted of memory CD4+ T cells from PBMCs. Regarding subset: CD45RA-negative fraction. The J gene is TRBJ2-3, the V gene TRBV5-1; 7 nucleotides line up with TRBD1. The CDR3 region has the DNA TGCGCCAGCAGCTTTGGACAGGTCACAGATACGCAGTATTTT. Residues: CASSFGQVTDTQYF.